This T cell receptor (beta chain) derives from a study of blood T cell repertoires in COVID-19. Participants, roughly 18 to 89 years old, spanned approximately 25 US areas. The V gene's germline CDR1 is SGHDN and CDR2 FVKESK. The CDR3 runs 14 residues. Trimming took off 3 bases at V and 3 bases at J, with 8 bases between the two ends. Produced via immunoSEQ multiplex PCR; TCRdb's table is partial and in-frame only. The profile shows 140,000 to 150,000 clones, 78% of them singletons. The sequenced material came from PBMCs or T cells enriched from blood (not recorded which). This sequence originates from a woman aged 45-65 years who had recovered from COVID-19. This rearrangement joins TRBV14 to TRBJ1-4; tentative D call: TRBD1 (5 bases). This chain's CDR3 is CASSHSRANEKLFF. CDR3 nucleotides: TGTGCCAGCAGCCACAGCAGGGCTAATGAAAAACTGTTTTTT.